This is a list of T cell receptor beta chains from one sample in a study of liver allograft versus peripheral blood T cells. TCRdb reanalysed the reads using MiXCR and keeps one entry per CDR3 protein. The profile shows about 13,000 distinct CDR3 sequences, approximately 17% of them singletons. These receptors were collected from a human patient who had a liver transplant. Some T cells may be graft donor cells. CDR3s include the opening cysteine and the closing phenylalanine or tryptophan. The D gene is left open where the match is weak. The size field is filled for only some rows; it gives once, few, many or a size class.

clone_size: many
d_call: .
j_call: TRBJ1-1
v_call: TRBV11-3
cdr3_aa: CASSLAGNSAEAFF
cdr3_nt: TGTGCCAGCAGCTTGGCAGGTAATTCAGCTGAAGCTTTCTTT

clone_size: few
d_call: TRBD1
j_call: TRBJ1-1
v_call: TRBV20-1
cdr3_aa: CSARTMTGSTEAFF
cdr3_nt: TGCAGTGCTAGAACCATGACAGGGTCCACTGAAGCTTTCTTT

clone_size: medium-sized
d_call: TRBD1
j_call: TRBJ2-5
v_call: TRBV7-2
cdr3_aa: CASSQNTGGGETQYF
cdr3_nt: TGTGCCAGCAGCCAAAACACAGGGGGAGGCGAGACCCAGTACTTC

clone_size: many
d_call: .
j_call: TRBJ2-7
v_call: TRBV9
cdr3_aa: CASSVELTSYEQYF
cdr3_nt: TGTGCCAGCAGCGTAGAACTGACCTCCTACGAGCAGTACTTC

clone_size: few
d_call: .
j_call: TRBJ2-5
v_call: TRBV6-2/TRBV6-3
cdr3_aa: CASTKDSNQETQYF
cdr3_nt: TGTGCCAGCACCAAGGACAGTAATCAAGAGACCCAGTACTTC

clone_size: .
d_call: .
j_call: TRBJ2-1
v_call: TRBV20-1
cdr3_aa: CSARRDTYNEQFF
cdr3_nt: TGCAGTGCCAGACGAGACACTTACAATGAGCAGTTCTTC

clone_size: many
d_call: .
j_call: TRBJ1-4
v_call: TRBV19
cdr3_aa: CASSIGGSTNEKLFF
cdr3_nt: TGTGCCAGTAGTATCGGCGGATCAACTAATGAAAAACTGTTTTTT

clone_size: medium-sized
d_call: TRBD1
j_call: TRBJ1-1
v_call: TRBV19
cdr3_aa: CASSIHQGDTEAFF
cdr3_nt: TGTGCCAGTAGTATTCATCAGGGGGACACTGAAGCTTTCTTT

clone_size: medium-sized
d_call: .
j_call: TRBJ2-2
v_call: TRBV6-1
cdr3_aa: CASSEAGSWTGELFF
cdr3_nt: TGTGCCAGCAGTGAAGCGGGGTCGTGGACCGGGGAGCTGTTTTTT

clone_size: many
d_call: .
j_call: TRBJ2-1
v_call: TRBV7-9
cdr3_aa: CASSLATGRKLFF
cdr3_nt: TGTGCCAGCAGCTTAGCTACAGGGAGGAAGCTGTTCTTC

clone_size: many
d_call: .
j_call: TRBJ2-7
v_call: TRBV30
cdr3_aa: CAWSVVEQYF
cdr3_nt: TGTGCCTGGAGTGTAGTCGAGCAGTACTTC

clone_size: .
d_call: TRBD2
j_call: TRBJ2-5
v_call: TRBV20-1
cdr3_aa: CSASLAGLYQETQYF
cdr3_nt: TGCAGTGCTTCCCTAGCGGGGCTATACCAAGAGACCCAGTACTTC

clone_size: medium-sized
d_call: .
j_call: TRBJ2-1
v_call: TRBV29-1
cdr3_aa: CSVLPAQGLRVQFF
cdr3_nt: TGCAGCGTTCTCCCCGCACAGGGCCTCAGGGTCCAGTTCTTC

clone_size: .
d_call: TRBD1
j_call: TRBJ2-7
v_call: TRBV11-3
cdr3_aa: CASSSNGQGQSEQYF
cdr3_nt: TGTGCCAGCAGCTCTAACGGACAGGGCCAGAGCGAGCAGTACTTC

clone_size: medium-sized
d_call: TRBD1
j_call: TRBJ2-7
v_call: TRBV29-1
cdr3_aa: CSGGQGASYEQYF
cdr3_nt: TGCAGCGGGGGACAGGGGGCTTCCTACGAGCAGTACTTC

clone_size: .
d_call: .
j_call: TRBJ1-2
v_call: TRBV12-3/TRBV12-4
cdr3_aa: CASSFRTVSYGYTF
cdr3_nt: TGTGCCAGCAGTTTTCGGACAGTTTCCTATGGCTACACCTTC

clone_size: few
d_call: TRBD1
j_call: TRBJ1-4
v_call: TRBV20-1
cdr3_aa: CSARDMTGVLNEKLFF
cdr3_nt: TGCAGTGCTAGAGATATGACAGGGGTGTTGAATGAAAAACTGTTTTTT

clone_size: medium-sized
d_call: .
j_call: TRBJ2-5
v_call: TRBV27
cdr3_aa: CASSFAGAGETQYF
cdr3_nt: TGTGCCAGCAGTTTCGCGGGGGCCGGGGAGACCCAGTACTTC

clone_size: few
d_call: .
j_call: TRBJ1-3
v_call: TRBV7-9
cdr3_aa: CASRPTVGDTIYF
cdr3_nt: TGTGCCAGCAGGCCCACTGTGGGGGACACCATATATTTT

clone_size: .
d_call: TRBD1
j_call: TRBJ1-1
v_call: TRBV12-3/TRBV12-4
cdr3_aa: CASSPAGQRGAEAFF
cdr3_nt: TGTGCCAGCAGTCCGGCGGGACAGCGGGGCGCTGAAGCTTTCTTT